This TCR beta chain was captured in a study of graft-versus-host responses after intestinal transplantation (dated by TCRdb to the early 2020s). In terms of the full investigation: Recipients received multivisceral, liver-intestinal, or isolated intestinal transplants. Anti-thymocyte globulin induction was given to all recipients, followed by maintenance tacrolimus and steroids for two to four years. After intestinal transplantation, graft-versus-host and host-versus-graft alloreactive T cell clones were followed in the graft, circulation and bone marrow using bulk TCR-beta CDR3 sequencing. To identify alloreactive clones, pre-transplant mixed lymphocyte reaction products were sequenced and compared with unstimulated pre-transplant donor and recipient T cells. Of the 20 to 25 intestinal transplant recipients enrolled in the cohort, one of whom was a retransplant, a few patients without pretransplant specimens were excluded. Donor T cell macrochimerism was defined as a peak of at least 4% donor T cells among recipient peripheral blood mononuclear cells. Rather than going through the commercial service, samples from a few later patients were sequenced in-house on an Illumina MiSeq and processed with MiXCR. Overall study outcomes, separate from this receptor: Early after transplant, declines in HvG clones were associated with peak levels of circulating GvH clones. GvH clones were detected in recipient bone marrow, and some appeared earlier in ileal mucosa or blood, consistent with an intestinal mucosal origin. In patients with donor T cell macrochimerism, the allografts had high GvH to HvG T cell clonal ratios. The conclusions were limited by the relatively low number and heterogeneity of the intestinal transplant patients.

The library came from the immunoSEQ multiplex PCR assay. For most patients, genomic DNA was isolated with the Qiagen DNeasy Blood and Tissue Kit and shipped frozen to Adaptive Biotechnologies for TCR sequencing. High-throughput TCR-beta CDR3 sequencing of genomic DNA from most patients was performed by Adaptive Biotechnologies. The authors' pipeline ran thus. TCR sequencing data for roughly 20 patients were retrieved from Adaptive's ImmunoSEQ software; a few other patients were processed with MiXCR and VDJtools. To correct CD4 versus CD8 sorting errors, any sequence found in both subsets at a frequency ratio below 5:1 was removed. CDR3 nucleotide sequences shared by donor and recipient were removed because the origin of these sequences could not be assigned. To count as alloreactive, a clone needed at least 2-fold expansion over unstimulated cells and a minimum CFSE-low frequency of 0.002% (template counts) or 0.001% (read counts). A clone was considered mappable if detected in the sequenced pre-transplant spleen, lymph node, or MLR CFSE-low populations of the donor or recipient. Cumulative frequency of alloreactive clones was calculated as a percentage of all sequences weighted by copy number. Drawn from immuneACCESS, this table holds only the in-frame rearrangements with V and J called that TCRdb kept. Clones are partly lost; checked studies trace under half to an unresolved V gene and leave the rest unexplained. From that table come the V and J calls and clone size; the DNA was used to work out D and trimming. Across this sample there are some 150,000 clones, with around 90% seen only once. The ten most abundant clones make up around 0.2% of the sample.

From the cysteine up to the phenylalanine, the CDR3 has a length of 15 residues. The read is trimmed to its CDR3 DNA, 45 bases read in frame from base 1. In the germline V gene (reference sequence), CDR1 corresponds to SEHNR and CDR2 to FQNEAQ. Relative to germline, V is missing 5 bases and J is missing 7 bases, with 10 bases of the junction outside any gene match. The sample's time point label, in plain terms: cells obtained before transplantation from donor or recipient. CD3+CD4+ and CD3+CD8+ populations were FACS-sorted from unstimulated pre-transplant donor and recipient cells taken from spleen or lymph nodes. Points on this clone: There is no known antigen for this receptor. No base quality information exists; no much larger clone differs at one position.

The clonotype originates from a human donor who received an intestinal transplant. Material: unstimulated CD4+ T cells sorted from spleen or lymph node cells, obtained before intestinal transplant. Recombination connected TRBV7-9 to TRBJ1-4; 7 junctional bases match TRBD1. The DNA is as follows: TGTGCCAGCAGCCTTGGGGGACAGTCAGGTGAAAAACTGTTTTTT. Its product reads: CASSLGGQSGEKLFF. When the CDR3 is completed using the reference TRBV7-9 and TRBJ1-4 genes on either side, the full variable domain is DTGVSQNPRHKITKRGQNVTFRCDPISEHNRLYWYRQTLGQGPEFLTYFQNEAQLEKSRLLSDRFSAERPKGSFSTLEIQRTEQGDSAMYLCASSLGGQSGEKLFFGSGTQLSVL.